This TCR beta chain was captured by sequencing in a study of T cells after yellow fever vaccination. Study as a whole: When fractions had low cell numbers, they were prepared with SMART-Seq v4 Ultra Low Input.

Study-level points and caveats: Researchers report a weaker secondary response that nonetheless peaked faster, day 5 versus 15.

TCRdb used MiXCR to reprocess the 5' RACE reads, holding one entry per CDR3 protein. The data contain hundreds of thousands of distinct CDR3 sequences, about 17% of them seen just once; the ten biggest clones take up 15% to 20%. Per germline, CDR1 MDHEN and CDR2 SYDVKM. CDR3 length: 13 residues. Losses at the gene ends were 11 bases for V and 2 bases for J; bases not matched to a gene: 5. This clonotype was counted a few times. No antigen is known for it. The J gene is TRBJ2-2, the V gene TRBV28, with 7 bases matching TRBD1. The sequence was collected from a man between 18 and 35 years old who received the YFV17D yellow fever vaccine. The specimen was PBMCs, collected before the yellow fever booster vaccination. The CDR3 DNA is TGTGCCGCCCGACAGGGAAACACCGGGGAGCTGTTTTTT. Translating it yields CAARQGNTGELFF.